This TCR beta chain was obtained from a study of CD8 T cells in Susac syndrome. The V and J ends lost 3 bases and 4 bases respectively, with 10 bases between them. The CDR3 runs to 15 residues. CDR1 and CDR2 from the germline V gene are KGHSH and LQKENI. A quantity of about 0.5 to 1 ug RNA underwent reverse transcription using random hexamers. TCRdb re-analysed the immunoSEQ multiplex PCR reads in MiXCR, keeping a single row per CDR3 protein. The repertoire holds some 180,000 distinct CDR3 sequences, with 85% to 95% as singletons. The TCR originated in a human donor with Susac syndrome. J is TRBJ1-6 and V is TRBV18; D uncertain. The material sequenced was CD4+ T cells from PBMCs. CDR3 DNA sequence: TGTGCCAGCTCACCCGGGCACGATTATAATTCACCCCTCCACTTT. This codes for CASSPGHDYNSPLHF.